This T cell receptor (beta chain) was obtained from a study of blood T cell repertoires in COVID-19. Overall study context: Acute-phase and convalescent COVID-19 samples originated in the United States, Italy and Spain. Nucleic acid was either cDNA or gDNA, and it came from T cells, B-cell-depleted T cells, or PBMCs.

This CDR3 is 11 amino acids long. Deletions cut 7 bases from V and 12 bases from J, with 16 bases between. Germline V lookup: CDR1 LNHDA, CDR2 SQIVND (reference sequence). Adults between roughly 18 and 95 years of age took part from 24 US areas. Only in-frame clones appear in the TCRdb table, and some are missing; sequencing was by immunoSEQ multiplex PCR. The sample has under 200,000 clones, approximately 77% seen once. The sequence came from a man aged 55-75 years who had recovered from COVID-19. V is TRBV19 and J is TRBJ2-7; weak D call: TRBD1 (5 bases). What was sequenced was PBMCs or T cells enriched from blood (not recorded which). The CDR3 DNA follows: TGTGCCAGTATGTGGGGCCTTAGATGGTACTTC. As protein: CASMWGLRWYF.